The 11 T cell receptor beta chains reported below all come from one sample, sequenced in a study of blood T cell repertoires in COVID-19. The repertoire was sequenced with immunoSEQ multiplex PCR; TCRdb's copy has only in-frame clones and lacks some. Of about 230,000 clones in the sample, approximately 88% are singletons; the top ten hold 27%. Source material: peripheral blood. The receptors originated from a man in his forties or fifties with acute or convalescent COVID-19.

The CDR3 DNA is TGTGCCAGCAGTTTGGGGGGGAGAGGTGAGCAGTTCTTC. Translating it yields CASSLGGRGEQFF. This rearrangement joins TRBV12-3 or TRBV12-4 to TRBJ2-1; 7 positions match TRBD2. The CDR3 has 13 amino acids. After removal of 3 bases from V and 9 bases from J, the junction contained 5 bases not matched to a gene.

V is TRBV27 and J is TRBJ2-5, with 10 bases identical to TRBD2. Looked up from germline, CDR1 is MNHEY and CDR2 is SMNVEV (reference sequence). The junction had 11 bases not matched to a gene; V was cut back by 5 bases and J by 8 bases. The CDR3 contains 15 residues. CDR3 protein: CASSKSGRAPGTQYF. The CDR3 DNA reads as TGTGCCAGCAGTAAAAGCGGGAGGGCACCAGGCACCCAGTACTTC.

This clone was recorded once. The chain uses TRBV27 and TRBJ2-3; the D gene is possibly TRBD2 (5 bases). CDR3 length: 12 residues. The germline gives CDR1 MNHEY, CDR2 SMNVEV (reference sequence). Trimming cost V 6 bases and J 6 bases, with 10 bases left between them. CDR3 sequence reads: CASSVRGDTQYF. The CDR3 nucleotides read TGTGCCAGCAGCGTCCGAGGGGATACGCAGTATTTT.

The chain combines TRBV4-2 with TRBJ2-1; D gene uncertain. The CDR3 is made up of 13 amino acids. Trimming took 1 base from V and 8 from J, leaving 9 bases between them. CDR1 and CDR2 (germline): LGHNA, YNFKEQ. The CDR3 protein is CASSQVKRDEQFF. The CDR3 nucleotides are TGTGCCAGCAGCCAAGTTAAACGGGATGAGCAGTTCTTC.

The genes are TRBV18 and TRBJ2-4, with D unclear. The CDR3 totals 13 residues. V was pared by 3 bases and J by 2 bases, with 5 bases between. From germline, CDR1 is KGHSH and CDR2 LQKENI. The CDR3 coding sequence is TGTGCCAGCTCACCCGACACCAAAAACATTCAGTACTTC. As protein: CASSPDTKNIQYF.

The chain combines TRBV15 with TRBJ2-2; D gene ambiguous. In germline, CDR1 is LNHNV, CDR2 YYDKDF (reference sequence). Between the trimmed V and J ends, which lost 0 bases and 4 bases, there was a span of 9 bases. CDR3 length: 15 amino acids. In nucleotides, the CDR3 is TGTGCCACCAGCAGAGATCTTCCTACCACCGGGGAGCTGTTTTTT. Translation gives CATSRDLPTTGELFF.

This clone was seen a single time. The V call is TRBV30, the J call TRBJ2-1, with 11 bases matching TRBD2. Per the germline V gene, CDR1 is GTSNPN and CDR2 is SVGIG (reference sequence). Unmatched junction bases numbered 8, after V lost 3 bases and J lost 4 bases. This CDR3 is 16 amino acids long. The CDR3 nucleotides are TGTGCCTGGAGAGACCCCGGGACTAGCGGATACAATGAGCAGTTCTTC. Its translation: CAWRDPGTSGYNEQFF.

This clone was recorded once. The chain uses TRBV10-3 and TRBJ2-5; D gene unclear. This CDR3 is built from 14 residues. V was clipped by 2 bases and J by 0 bases, with 7 bases between them. Germline V gene data show CDR1 as ENHRY and CDR2 as SYGVKD. This chain's CDR3 is CAISETRYQETQYF. In DNA, the CDR3 is TGTGCCATCAGTGAGACTCGGTACCAAGAGACCCAGTACTTC.

The chain carries TRBV11-1 and TRBJ2-3; 12 nucleotides line up with TRBD2. The CDR3 is made up of 14 amino acids. V dropped 6 bases and J dropped 4; count of bases not matched to a gene: 2. CDR1 is SGHAT, CDR2 FQDESV, per germline (reference sequence). CDR3 region: CASSRLAGADTQYF. CDR3 nucleotide sequence: TGTGCCAGCAGTCGACTAGCGGGAGCAGATACGCAGTATTTT.

The rearrangement joins TRBV29-1 to TRBJ2-3; 9 bases align to TRBD1. Germline-derived CDR1 and CDR2 are SQVTM and ANQGSEA. Germline trimming cut 7 bases from V and 1 base from J; bases unmatched to any gene: 9. This CDR3 has 15 amino acids. CDR3 nucleotide sequence: TGCAGCGCTAAGCCCCGGGACAGGGGCACAGATACGCAGTATTTT. Translating it yields CSAKPRDRGTDTQYF.

This chain links TRBV7-3 with TRBJ2-7; TRBD2 matches at 10 bases. Germline V CDR1 and CDR2: SGHTA, FQGTGA. The CDR3 is 15 residues long. Trimming removed 2 bases from V and 6 bases from J; junction bases left unmatched: 7. CDR3 in amino acids: CASSLFLAGVGEQYF. The CDR3 DNA reads as TGTGCCAGCAGCTTATTCCTAGCGGGAGTTGGCGAGCAGTACTTC.